This T cell receptor beta chain was documented in a study of read filtering for tumor transcriptome and immune sequencing. This clonotype has ten or more counts. Its antigen is not identified. The library was built from 400 ng RNA with molecular barcoded adaptors for alpha/delta and beta/gamma chains. MiXCR was run by TCRdb on the reads, yielding one entry per CDR3 protein. The sample shows under 150,000 distinct CDR3 sequences, less than 15% of them seen only once. Study-level points and caveats: Sorted CD138-negative bone marrow cells were not purified T cells.

This CDR3 has 14 residues. V shed 4 bases and J shed 5 bases, with 12 bases lying between them. Germline V CDR1 and CDR2: MNHEY, SVGAGI. The chain links TRBV6-5 to TRBJ2-1, with D possibly being TRBD2 (5 bases). Input material: a population of CD138-negative cells sorted from bone marrow. The source of this sequence is a donor at least 40 years old with multiple myeloma. The CDR3 coding sequence is TGTGCCAGCAGTTCTCGAGGAGCGGACAATGAGCAGTTCTTC. Amino acids: CASSSRGADNEQFF.